The 28 T cell receptor beta chains in this list originate from one sample, sequenced in a study of blood T cell repertoires in COVID-19. The data were produced by immunoSEQ multiplex PCR, yet TCRdb's version contains in-frame clones alone and is incomplete. This sample carries 160,000 or so clones, roughly four fifths of them seen once, and the ten largest clones take around 9.9%. The source material was peripheral blood. These receptors came from a human donor in a cohort sampled during active COVID-19.

There are a few counts of this clone. This chain links TRBV7-7 with TRBJ2-1; TRBD2 aligns across 13 bases. CDR1 is SSHAT, CDR2 FNYEAQ, per germline (reference sequence). The CDR3 consists of 17 residues. The junction had 10 bases not matched to a gene; V was cut back by 5 bases and J by 6 bases. The CDR3 sequence: CASSLRLAGGQLNEQFF. The DNA of the CDR3 is TGTGCCAGCAGCCTCAGACTAGCGGGGGGCCAACTCAATGAGCAGTTCTTC.

The rearrangement uses TRBV24-1 and TRBJ2-3; 8 nucleotides match TRBD2. Germline CDR1 is KGHDR and CDR2 is SFDVKD. The V segment lost 3 bases and the J segment 5 bases; nucleotides outside the gene matches: 9. This CDR3 is built from 16 residues. CDR3 in DNA: TGTGCCACCAGTGATCCCGGGACTAGGGGTCGAGATACGCAGTATTTT. It encodes CATSDPGTRGRDTQYF.

This chain connects TRBV7-9 to TRBJ2-7; 8 bases align to TRBD1. With V trimmed by 3 bases and J by 4 bases, 2 bases remained unmatched. Germline V gene sequence: CDR1 SEHNR, CDR2 FQNEAQ (reference sequence). The CDR3 is made up of 13 amino acids. The CDR3 nucleotides are TGTGCCAGCAGCTTCAGGGGGCCGTACGAGCAGTACTTC. Translation gives CASSFRGPYEQYF.

The V and J genes are TRBV19 and TRBJ2-2; 10 nucleotides line up with TRBD1. The CDR3 is made up of 14 amino acids. Per the germline V gene, CDR1 is LNHDA and CDR2 is SQIVND (reference sequence). J gave up 7 bases and V 6 bases, and 5 bases lay outside the gene matches. The CDR3 DNA reads as TGTGCCAGTAGAGGGACAGGGGCCGGCGGGGAGCTGTTTTTT. Protein product: CASRGTGAGGELFF.

The V gene is TRBV5-6, the J gene TRBJ2-3; 13 bases agree with TRBD2. The V gene end was trimmed by 4 bases and the J gene end by 2 bases; junction bases not matched to a gene: 7. CDR3 length: 17 residues. CDR1 and CDR2 from the germline V gene are SGHDT and YYEEEE. In nucleotides, the CDR3 is TGTGCCAGCAGCCCCAGACTAGCGGGGGGTTACACAGATACGCAGTATTTT. This translates into CASSPRLAGGYTDTQYF.

This clone was seen a few times. CDR3 residues: CASSEGTSGLNEQFF. The CDR3, as DNA: TGCGCCAGCAGTGAGGGGACTAGCGGGTTGAATGAGCAGTTCTTC. The chain employs TRBV10-1 and TRBJ2-1; 12 bases fit TRBD2. The CDR3 runs 15 residues. V trimming: 2 bases; J trimming: 7 bases; junction bases outside the gene matches: 3. In germline, CDR1 is WNHNN, CDR2 SYGVQD (reference sequence).

The CDR3: CASSPRTRDVEQFF. The CDR3 coding sequence is TGTGCCAGCTCACCACGAACCAGGGATGTTGAGCAGTTCTTC. The chain is built from TRBV18 and TRBJ2-1; D perhaps matches TRBD1 (5 bases). Germline lookup yields CDR1 KGHSH and CDR2 LQKENI. Trimming left V 1 base short and J 9 bases short, with 13 bases between. The CDR3 is made up of 14 amino acids.

The CDR3 DNA reads TGTGCCAGCAGTGAAGCGCTAGCGATGAACACCGGGGAGCTGTTTTTT. Translating gives CASSEALAMNTGELFF. V gene TRBV2 combines with J gene TRBJ2-2; D is perhaps TRBD2 (6 bases). The CDR3 spans 16 residues. V was pared by 0 bases and J by 1 base, with 9 bases between. In germline, CDR1 is SNHLY, CDR2 FYNNEI.

This chain uses TRBV30 with TRBJ1-2; TRBD1 is a possible D gene (5 bases). V shed 2 bases and J shed 2 bases, with 9 bases lying between them. This CDR3 has 13 residues. The germline V gene encodes CDR1 GTSNPN and CDR2 SVGIG (reference sequence). CDR3 loop: CAWSPRGNYGYTF. The CDR3 nucleotides are TGTGCCTGGAGTCCGCGGGGGAACTATGGCTACACCTTC.

The V and J genes are TRBV7-2 and TRBJ2-7; TRBD2 is a possible D gene (5 bases). CDR3 length: 14 amino acids. Trimming took off 5 bases at V and 2 bases at J, with 13 bases between the two ends. CDR1 and CDR2 from the germline V gene are SGHTA and FQGNSA. The CDR3 DNA follows: TGTGCCAGCAGCCAAATCCGGGGAGCCTACGAGCAGTACTTC. This sequence encodes CASSQIRGAYEQYF.

This chain links TRBV19 with TRBJ1-1; 9 nucleotides match TRBD1. CDR1 and CDR2 (germline): LNHDA, SQIVND (reference sequence). V lost 6 bases to trimming and J lost 1 base; unmatched junction nucleotides: 3. The CDR3 is made up of 14 amino acids. CDR3 bases: TGTGCCAGTAGACGACAGGGGGAGAACACTGAAGCTTTCTTT. This sequence encodes CASRRQGENTEAFF.

The chain links TRBV5-6 to TRBJ1-6; 7 bases line up with TRBD1. In germline, CDR1 is SGHDT, CDR2 YYEEEE. CDR3 length equals 14 residues. V was pared by 3 bases and J by 8 bases, with 5 bases of the junction left unmatched. The CDR3 DNA sequence: TGTGCCAGCAGCTCATCGACAGGGTATTCACCCCTCCACTTT. Its translation: CASSSSTGYSPLHF. The full variable domain, completed using reference TRBV5-6 and TRBJ1-6, is DAGVTQSPTHLIKTRGQQVTLRCSPKSGHDTVSWYQQALGQGPQFIFQYYEEEERQRGNFPDRFSGHQFPNYSSELNVNALLLGDSALYLCASSSSTGYSPLHFGNGTRLTVT.

The V gene is TRBV7-9, the J gene TRBJ2-1; D not resolved. Germline V gene lookup returns CDR1 SEHNR and CDR2 FQNEAQ (reference sequence). The V end was cut by 11 bases, the J end by 5 bases, with 16 bases between. The CDR3 is 13 amino acids. This CDR3 reads CASNLGGHNEQFF. The DNA for the CDR3 is TGTGCCTCAAACCTCGGCGGCCACAATGAGCAGTTCTTC.

The chain recombines TRBV6-4 with TRBJ2-1; weak D call: TRBD2 (6 bases). Per germline, CDR1 MRHNA and CDR2 SNTAGT. Trimming cost V 7 bases and J 9 bases, with 13 bases left between them. The CDR3 contains 12 residues. The CDR3 nucleotides are TGTGCCAGCAAGGCCGGGGGTGGTGAGCAGTTCTTC. Its translation is CASKAGGGEQFF.

The chain recombines TRBV5-5 with TRBJ2-1; the D gene is possibly TRBD2 (6 bases). V lost 4 bases to trimming and J lost 1 base, with 12 bases between them. From germline, CDR1 is SGHKS and CDR2 YYEKEE (reference sequence). The CDR3 contains 15 residues. Written as DNA, the CDR3 is TGTGCCAGCAGCCTCACGGAGGGTTCCTACAATGAGCAGTTCTTC. As protein: CASSLTEGSYNEQFF. Full variable domain (missing parts from reference TRBV5-5 and TRBJ2-1): DAGVTQSPTHLIKTRGQQVTLRCSPISGHKSVSWYQQVLGQGPQFIFQYYEKEERGRGNFPDRFSARQFPNYSSELNVNALLLGDSALYLCASSLTEGSYNEQFFGPGTRLTVL.

Here the CDR3 reads CASSLRSGGGTGELFF. The CDR3 DNA reads TGTGCCAGCAGCTTAAGGAGCGGGGGAGGAACCGGGGAGCTGTTTTTT. The genes are TRBV7-7 and TRBJ2-2, with TRBD2 identical over 8 bases. Germline V lookup: CDR1 SSHAT, CDR2 FNYEAQ (reference sequence). This CDR3 contains 16 residues. V trimming: 2 bases; J trimming: 5 bases; junction bases outside the gene matches: 7.

The rearrangement links TRBV4-3 to TRBJ1-4; 9 nucleotides line up with TRBD1. Per germline, CDR1 LGHNA and CDR2 YSLEER. V shed 0 bases, J shed 7 bases, and the junction held 3 bases outside the gene matches. CDR3 length: 15 residues. Written as DNA, the CDR3 is TGCGCCAGCAGCCAAGATGGGACAGGGATTGAAAAACTGTTTTTT. This sequence encodes CASSQDGTGIEKLFF.

This clone was found a few times. This chain uses TRBV9 with TRBJ1-3; 7 positions agree with TRBD1. The CDR3 totals 16 residues. The trim removed 0 bases at V and 5 bases at J, leaving 8 bases unmatched. Germline values: CDR1 SGDLS, CDR2 YYNGEE. The chain's CDR3 is CASSVAPGGIRNTIYF. CDR3 nucleotide sequence: TGTGCCAGCAGCGTAGCGCCAGGGGGGATTAGAAACACCATATATTTT.

V gene TRBV25-1 combines with J gene TRBJ2-7; TRBD1 aligns across 7 bases. This CDR3 contains 15 residues. Germline V gene sequence: CDR1 MGHDK, CDR2 SYGVNS. The ends lost 3 bases at V and 2 bases at J; junction bases unmatched: 7. In nucleotides, the CDR3 is TGTGCCAGCAGTGAGCAGACAGGGTTTGCCTACGAGCAGTACTTC. The encoded protein is CASSEQTGFAYEQYF.

V gene TRBV4-3 combines with J gene TRBJ1-2; perhaps TRBD1 as D (6 bases). Germline V gene data show CDR1 as LGHNA and CDR2 as YSLEER. The CDR3 covers 15 residues. V was shortened by 3 bases and J by 7 bases, with 18 bases between the two germline ends. The CDR3 protein is CASSHKQGIDAGYTF. CDR3 sequence (DNA): TGCGCCAGCAGCCATAAACAGGGAATTGACGCTGGCTACACCTTC.

This chain connects TRBV4-3 to TRBJ2-3, with 11 nucleotides matching TRBD1. Germline loops: CDR1 LGHNA, CDR2 YSLEER. Losses at the gene ends were 0 bases for V and 5 bases for J; bases not matched to a gene: 4. The CDR3 is 16 amino acids. CDR3 sequence: CASSQEPGQGGDTQYF. The CDR3 DNA reads as TGCGCCAGCAGCCAAGAGCCGGGACAGGGGGGAGATACGCAGTATTTT.

This sequence joins TRBV6-5 and TRBJ1-1; D might be TRBD1 (5 bases). Germline values: CDR1 MNHEY, CDR2 SVGAGI. V was cut by 0 bases and J by 2 bases, with 10 bases left in between. The CDR3 sequence is 15 residues long. CDR3 sequence reads: CASSYSVDRNTEAFF. As DNA, the CDR3 is TGTGCCAGCAGTTACTCGGTAGACAGAAACACTGAAGCTTTCTTT.

This rearrangement joins TRBV25-1 to TRBJ2-7, with D hard to call. Germline CDR1 is MGHDK and CDR2 is SYGVNS. CDR3 size: 13 residues. Deletions cut 1 base from V and 2 bases from J, with 6 bases between. CDR3 region: CASSESRPYEQYF. Written as DNA, the CDR3 is TGTGCCAGCAGTGAATCTAGACCCTACGAGCAGTACTTC.

V gene TRBV3-1 (or the pseudogene TRBV3-2) combines with J gene TRBJ2-2, with D tentatively TRBD1 (6 bases). V shed 6 bases and J shed 2 bases, with 10 bases lying between them. Germline loops: CDR1 LGHDT, CDR2 YNNKEL (reference sequence). This CDR3 spans 14 amino acids. CDR3 region: CASSPGQNTGELFF. The CDR3 nucleotides are TGTGCCAGCAGTCCGGGACAAAACACCGGGGAGCTGTTTTTT.

This clone was counted between two and nine times. J is TRBJ2-1 and V is TRBV25-1; 10 bases line up with TRBD2. With 7 bases clipped from V and 10 bases from J, the junction kept 10 bases outside the gene matches. CDR3 length equals 14 residues. Germline CDR1 reads MGHDK; CDR2 reads SYGVNS. The DNA for the CDR3 is TGTGCCAGCAAGGAGAGCGGGAGGGCGTGGGAGCAGTTCTTC. Translated: CASKESGRAWEQFF.

V gene TRBV30 combines with J gene TRBJ1-2, with 9 positions matching TRBD1. The junction had 7 bases not matched to a gene; V was cut back by 3 bases and J by 5 bases. Germline CDR1 is GTSNPN and CDR2 is SVGIG (reference sequence). This CDR3 has 14 amino acids. Here the CDR3 reads CAWSRPGTGYGYTF. CDR3 coding DNA: TGTGCCTGGAGCCGTCCGGGGACAGGGTATGGCTACACCTTC.

In its sample, this clone was seen many times. The rearrangement joins TRBV5-4 to TRBJ1-3; D gene uncertain. Deletions cut 4 bases from V and 3 bases from J, with 8 bases between. The CDR3 totals 13 residues. The germline gives CDR1 SGHNT, CDR2 YYREEE (reference sequence). CDR3 sequence (DNA): TGTGCCAGCAGCCCTTATCTTGGAAACACCATATATTTT. This codes for CASSPYLGNTIYF.

The chain combines TRBV11-3 with TRBJ1-5; TRBD1 is a possible D gene (5 bases). The CDR3 is 15 residues long. The V gene lost 3 bases and the J gene lost 1 base, with 10 bases spanning the gap. Germline lookup yields CDR1 SGHNT and CDR2 YENEEA. The CDR3 sequence: CASSFQGFSNQPQHF. The DNA of the CDR3 is TGTGCCAGCAGCTTCCAGGGATTCAGCAATCAGCCCCAGCATTTT.